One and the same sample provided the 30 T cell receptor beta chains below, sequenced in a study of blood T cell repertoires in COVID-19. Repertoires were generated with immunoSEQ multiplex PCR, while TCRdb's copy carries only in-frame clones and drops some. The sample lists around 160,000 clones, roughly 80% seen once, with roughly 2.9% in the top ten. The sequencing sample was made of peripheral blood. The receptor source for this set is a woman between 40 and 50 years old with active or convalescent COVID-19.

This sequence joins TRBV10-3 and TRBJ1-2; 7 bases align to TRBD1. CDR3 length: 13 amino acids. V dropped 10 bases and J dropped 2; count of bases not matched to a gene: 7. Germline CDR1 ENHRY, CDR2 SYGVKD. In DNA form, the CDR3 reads TGTGCCAAGCAGGGGGACCTAAACTATGGCTACACCTTC. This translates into CAKQGDLNYGYTF.

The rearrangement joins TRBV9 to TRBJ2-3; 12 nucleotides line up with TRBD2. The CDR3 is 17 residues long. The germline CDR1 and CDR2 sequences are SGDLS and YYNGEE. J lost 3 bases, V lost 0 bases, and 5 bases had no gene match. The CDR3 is CASSVGVGTSGTDTQYF. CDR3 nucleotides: TGTGCCAGCAGCGTAGGGGTGGGGACTAGCGGGACAGATACGCAGTATTTT.

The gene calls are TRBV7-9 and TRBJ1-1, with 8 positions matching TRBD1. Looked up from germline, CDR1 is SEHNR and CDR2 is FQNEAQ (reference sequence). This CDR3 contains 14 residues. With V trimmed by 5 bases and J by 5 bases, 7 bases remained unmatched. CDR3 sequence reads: CASSRSDRGTEAFF. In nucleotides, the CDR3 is TGTGCCAGCAGCCGGTCCGACAGGGGTACTGAAGCTTTCTTT.

CDR3 in amino acids: CASSPSRGRAQYF. CDR3 coding DNA: TGTGCCAGCTCACCATCCAGGGGCCGGGCCCAGTACTTC. V and J are TRBV18 and TRBJ2-5; D might be TRBD1 (6 bases). The CDR3 spans 13 residues. CDR1 and CDR2 from the germline V gene are KGHSH and LQKENI. V lost 2 bases, J lost 9 bases, and 13 bases lay in between.

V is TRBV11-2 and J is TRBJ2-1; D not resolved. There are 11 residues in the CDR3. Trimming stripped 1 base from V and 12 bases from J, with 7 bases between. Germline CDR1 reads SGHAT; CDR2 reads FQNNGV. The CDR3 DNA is TGTGCCAGCAGCTTAGGGCGGCTGCAGTTCTTC. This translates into CASSLGRLQFF.

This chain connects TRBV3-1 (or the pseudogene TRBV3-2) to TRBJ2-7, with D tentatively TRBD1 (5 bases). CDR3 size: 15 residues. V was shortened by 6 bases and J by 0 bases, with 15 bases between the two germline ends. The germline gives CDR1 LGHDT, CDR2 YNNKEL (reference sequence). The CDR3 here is CASSSRVLSSYEQYF. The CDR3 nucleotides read TGTGCCAGCAGTTCCAGGGTCCTTAGCTCCTACGAGCAGTACTTC.

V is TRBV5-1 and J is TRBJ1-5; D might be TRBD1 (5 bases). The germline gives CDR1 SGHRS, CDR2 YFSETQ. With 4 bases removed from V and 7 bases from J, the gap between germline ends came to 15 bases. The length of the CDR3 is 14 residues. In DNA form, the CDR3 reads TGCGCCAGCAGCCCCCAGGGAGGCGAGCAGCCCCAGCATTTT. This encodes CASSPQGGEQPQHF. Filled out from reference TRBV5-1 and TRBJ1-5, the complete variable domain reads KAGVTQTPRYLIKTRGQQVTLSCSPISGHRSVSWYQQTPGQGLQFLFEYFSETQRNKGNFPGRFSGRQFSNSRSEMNVSTLELGDSALYLCASSPQGGEQPQHFGDGTRLSIL.

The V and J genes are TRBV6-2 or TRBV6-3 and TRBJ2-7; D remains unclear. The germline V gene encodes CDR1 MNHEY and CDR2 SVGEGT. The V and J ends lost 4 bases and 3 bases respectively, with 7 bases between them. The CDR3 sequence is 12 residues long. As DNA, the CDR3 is TGTGCCAGCAGTTCGAGTTTCTACGAGCAGTACTTC. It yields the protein CASSSSFYEQYF.

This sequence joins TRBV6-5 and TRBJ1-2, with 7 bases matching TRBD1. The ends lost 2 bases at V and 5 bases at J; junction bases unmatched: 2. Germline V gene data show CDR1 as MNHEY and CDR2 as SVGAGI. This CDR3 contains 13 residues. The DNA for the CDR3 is TGTGCCAGCAGTTACAGCAGGGGGTATGGCTACACCTTC. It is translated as CASSYSRGYGYTF.

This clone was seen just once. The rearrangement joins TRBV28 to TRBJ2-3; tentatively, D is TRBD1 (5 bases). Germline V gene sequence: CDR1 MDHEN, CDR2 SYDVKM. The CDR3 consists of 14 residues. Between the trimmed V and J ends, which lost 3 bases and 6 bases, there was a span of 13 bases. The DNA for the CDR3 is TGTGCCAGCAGTTTCAGAGACAGCCGGGATACGCAGTATTTT. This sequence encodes CASSFRDSRDTQYF.

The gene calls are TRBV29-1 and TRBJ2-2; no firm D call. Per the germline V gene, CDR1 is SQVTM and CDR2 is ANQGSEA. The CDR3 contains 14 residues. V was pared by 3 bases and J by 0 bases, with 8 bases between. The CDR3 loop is CSVDLVPNTGELFF. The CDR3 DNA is TGCAGCGTTGATCTAGTCCCGAACACCGGGGAGCTGTTTTTT.

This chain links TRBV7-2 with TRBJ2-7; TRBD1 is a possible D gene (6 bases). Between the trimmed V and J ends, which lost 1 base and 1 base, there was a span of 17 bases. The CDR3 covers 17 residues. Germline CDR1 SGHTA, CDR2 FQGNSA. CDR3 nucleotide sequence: TGTGCCAGCAGCTTAGGCCCGGGACACGGGATTTCCTACGAGCAGTACTTC. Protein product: CASSLGPGHGISYEQYF.

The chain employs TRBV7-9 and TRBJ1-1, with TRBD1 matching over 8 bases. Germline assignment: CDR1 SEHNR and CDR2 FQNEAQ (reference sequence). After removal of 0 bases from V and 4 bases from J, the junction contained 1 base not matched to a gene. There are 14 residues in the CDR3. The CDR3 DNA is TGTGCCAGCAGCTTAGCAACAGGGGGCACTGAAGCTTTCTTT. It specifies CASSLATGGTEAFF.

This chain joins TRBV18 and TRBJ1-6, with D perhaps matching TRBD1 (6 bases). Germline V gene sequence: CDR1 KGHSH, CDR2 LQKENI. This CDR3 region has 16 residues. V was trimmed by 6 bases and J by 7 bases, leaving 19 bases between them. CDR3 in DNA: TGTGCCAGCTCCCCATCCGCACAGGGTTGGAATTCACCCCTCCACTTT. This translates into CASSPSAQGWNSPLHF.

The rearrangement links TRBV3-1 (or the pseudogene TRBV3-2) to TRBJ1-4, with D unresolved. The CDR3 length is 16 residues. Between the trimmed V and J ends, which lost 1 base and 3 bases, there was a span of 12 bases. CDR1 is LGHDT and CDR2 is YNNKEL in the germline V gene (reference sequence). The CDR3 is CASSQGLGAANEKLFF. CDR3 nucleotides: TGTGCCAGCAGCCAAGGTTTGGGAGCGGCTAATGAAAAACTGTTTTTT.

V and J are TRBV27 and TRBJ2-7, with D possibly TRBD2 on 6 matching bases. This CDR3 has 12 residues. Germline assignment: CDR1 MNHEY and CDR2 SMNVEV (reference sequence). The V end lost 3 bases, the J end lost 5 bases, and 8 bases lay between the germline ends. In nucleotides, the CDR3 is TGTGCCAGCAGTTTCGGGGAGGACGAGCAGTACTTC. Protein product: CASSFGEDEQYF.

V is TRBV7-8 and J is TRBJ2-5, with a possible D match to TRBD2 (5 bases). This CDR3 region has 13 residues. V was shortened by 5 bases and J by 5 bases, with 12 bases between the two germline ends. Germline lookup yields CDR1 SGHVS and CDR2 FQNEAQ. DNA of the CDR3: TGTGCCAGCAGCCAATTGTGGGAGGAGACCCAGTACTTC. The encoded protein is CASSQLWEETQYF. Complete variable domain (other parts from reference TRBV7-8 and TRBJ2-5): GAGVSQSPRYKVAKRGQDVALRCDPISGHVSLFWYQQALGQGPEFLTYFQNEAQLDKSGLPSDRFFAERPEGSVSTLKIQRTQQEDSAVYLCASSQLWEETQYFGPGTRLLVL.

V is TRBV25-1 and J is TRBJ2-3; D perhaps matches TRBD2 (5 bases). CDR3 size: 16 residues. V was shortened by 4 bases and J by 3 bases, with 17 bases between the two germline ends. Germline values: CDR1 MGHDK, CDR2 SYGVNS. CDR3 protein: CASSGAEKGGTDTQYF. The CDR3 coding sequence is TGTGCCAGCAGTGGAGCGGAAAAGGGCGGGACAGATACGCAGTATTTT.

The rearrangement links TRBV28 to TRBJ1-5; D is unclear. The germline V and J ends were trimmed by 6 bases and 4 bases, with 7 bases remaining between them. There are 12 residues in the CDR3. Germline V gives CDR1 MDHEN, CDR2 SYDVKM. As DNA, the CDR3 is TGTGCCAGCAGCCCCCCGAATCAGCCCCAGCATTTT. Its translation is CASSPPNQPQHF.

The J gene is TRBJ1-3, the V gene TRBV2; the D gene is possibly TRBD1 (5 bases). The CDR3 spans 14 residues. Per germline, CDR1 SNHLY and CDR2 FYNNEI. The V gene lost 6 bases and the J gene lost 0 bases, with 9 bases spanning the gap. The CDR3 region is CASRGDTSGNTIYF. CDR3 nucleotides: TGTGCCAGCAGAGGGGATACCTCTGGAAACACCATATATTTT.

CDR3 amino acids: CASSSPTSGRNEQFF. CDR3 coding DNA: TGTGCCAGCAGCTCCCCGACTAGCGGGAGGAATGAGCAGTTCTTC. This chain connects TRBV7-9 to TRBJ2-1; 13 bases map to TRBD2. V shed 4 bases, J shed 7 bases, and the junction held 4 bases outside the gene matches. Germline V CDR1 and CDR2: SEHNR, FQNEAQ (reference sequence). This CDR3 has 15 residues.

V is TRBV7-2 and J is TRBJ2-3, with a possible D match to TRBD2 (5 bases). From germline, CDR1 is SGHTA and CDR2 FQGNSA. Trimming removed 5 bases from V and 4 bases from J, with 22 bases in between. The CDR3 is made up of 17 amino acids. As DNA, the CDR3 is TGTGCCAGCAGCGACCGCCGAGGGCGTTTTAAGTCAGATACGCAGTATTTT. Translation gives CASSDRRGRFKSDTQYF.

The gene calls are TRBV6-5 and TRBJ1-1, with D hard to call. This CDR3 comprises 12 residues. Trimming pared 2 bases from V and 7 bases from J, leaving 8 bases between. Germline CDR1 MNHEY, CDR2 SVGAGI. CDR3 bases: TGTGCCAGCAGTTACGGGAGTCATGAAGCTTTCTTT. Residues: CASSYGSHEAFF.

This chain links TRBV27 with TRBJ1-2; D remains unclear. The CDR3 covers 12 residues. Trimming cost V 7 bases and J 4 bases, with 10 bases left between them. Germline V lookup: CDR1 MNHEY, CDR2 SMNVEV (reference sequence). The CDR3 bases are TGTGCCAGCAAGACCGCAGGCTATGGCTACACCTTC. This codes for CASKTAGYGYTF.

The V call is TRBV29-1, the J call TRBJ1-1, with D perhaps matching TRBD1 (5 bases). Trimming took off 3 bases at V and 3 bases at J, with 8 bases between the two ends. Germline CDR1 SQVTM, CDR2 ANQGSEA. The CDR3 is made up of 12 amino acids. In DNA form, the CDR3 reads TGCAGCGTTGACGGCAGGGACACTGAAGCTTTCTTT. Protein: CSVDGRDTEAFF.

CDR3 nucleotide sequence: TGTGCCAGCAGTTTAGGGACAGGGGGCAATCAGCCCCAGCATTTT. The encoded protein is CASSLGTGGNQPQHF. This chain uses TRBV27 with TRBJ1-5, with 10 positions matching TRBD1. CDR3 size: 15 residues. The ends lost 2 bases at V and 2 bases at J; junction bases unmatched: 0. CDR1 is MNHEY, CDR2 SMNVEV, per germline (reference sequence).

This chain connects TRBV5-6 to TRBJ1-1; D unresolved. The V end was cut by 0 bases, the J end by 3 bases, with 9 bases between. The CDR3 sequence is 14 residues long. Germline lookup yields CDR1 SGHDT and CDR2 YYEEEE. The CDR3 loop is CASSLGGAYTEAFF. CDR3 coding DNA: TGTGCCAGCAGCTTGGGGGGAGCCTACACTGAAGCTTTCTTT.

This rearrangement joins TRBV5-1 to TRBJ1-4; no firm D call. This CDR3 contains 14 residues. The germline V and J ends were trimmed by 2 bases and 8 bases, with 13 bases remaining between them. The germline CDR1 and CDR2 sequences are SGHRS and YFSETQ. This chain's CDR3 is CASSFYGITEKLFF. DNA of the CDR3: TGCGCCAGCAGCTTTTACGGGATAACGGAAAAACTGTTTTTT.

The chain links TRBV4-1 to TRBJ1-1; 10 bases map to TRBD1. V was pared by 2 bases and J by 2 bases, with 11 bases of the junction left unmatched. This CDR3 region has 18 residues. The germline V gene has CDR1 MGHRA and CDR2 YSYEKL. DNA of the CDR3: TGCGCCAGCAGCCAATATACCGCCGGGACAGGGGTCAACACTGAAGCTTTCTTT. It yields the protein CASSQYTAGTGVNTEAFF.

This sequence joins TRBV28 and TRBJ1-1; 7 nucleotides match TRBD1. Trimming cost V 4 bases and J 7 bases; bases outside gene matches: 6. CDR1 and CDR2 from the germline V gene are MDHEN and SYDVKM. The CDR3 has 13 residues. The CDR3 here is CASSSRYRGEAFF. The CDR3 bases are TGTGCCAGCAGTTCCCGATACAGGGGTGAAGCTTTCTTT.